A selection of T cell receptor beta chains follows, all from one sample in a study of cytomegalovirus exposure and HLA in healthy donors. Sequencing was performed with immunoSEQ multiplex PCR; in TCRdb, only in-frame clones are kept and a portion is missing. Of some 120,000 clones listed, 81% are singletons. The sequenced sample consisted of PBMCs. Source of these receptors: a woman in her twenties or thirties in good health and CMV-seronegative. CDR3s include the opening cysteine and the closing phenylalanine or tryptophan. The D gene is left open where the match is weak. Clone size, where shown, is once, few, many, or a class for clones that have expanded.

TRBJ1-3	TRBV30	few	-	-	CAWSFLAGHGNTIYF
TRBJ1-1	TRBV5-1	-	-	TGCGCCAGCAGCCAGACACAGGAGAACACTGAAGCTTTCTTT	CASSQTQENTEAFF
TRBJ2-7	TRBV28	few	TRBD2	TGTGCCAGCAGTTTATCCGGGACTAGCGGGAGCTACGAGCAGTACTTC	CASSLSGTSGSYEQYF
TRBJ2-1	TRBV2	-	TRBD2	TGTGCCAGCAGTGAAGCGCTTCTGAGTCTAGCGGGAGACAATGAGCAGTTCTTC	CASSEALLSLAGDNEQFF
TRBJ1-1	TRBV27	-	TRBD1	TGTGCCAGCAGTCGGGACAGGGAGAACACTGAAGCTTTCTTT	CASSRDRENTEAFF
TRBJ1-6	TRBV28	-	TRBD1	TGTGCCAGCAGTTTAACCGGGACAGGGAATTCACCCCTCCACTTT	CASSLTGTGNSPLHF
TRBJ2-3	TRBV21-1	few	-	TGTGCCAGCAGCACCCACACAGATACGCAGTATTTT	CASSTHTDTQYF
TRBJ1-3	TRBV4-2	few	TRBD1	TGTGCCAGCAGCCGAGACCGTATACAGGGGGCAATAGGAAACACCATATATTTT	CASSRDRIQGAIGNTIYF
TRBJ2-2	TRBV27	few	-	TGTGCCAGCAGTTTAGCCTACCCGAACACCGGGGAGCTGTTTTTT	CASSLAYPNTGELFF
TRBJ2-7	TRBV28	-	TRBD1	TGTGCCAGCAGTCAGGGGGCCTACGAGCAGTACTTC	CASSQGAYEQYF
TRBJ2-2	TRBV27	-	-	TGTGCCAGCAGTTTCACAGGAGTTACCGGGGAGCTGTTTTTT	CASSFTGVTGELFF
TRBJ2-1	TRBV5-6	-	-	TGTGCCAGCAGCCCCCGCCCGGGCTCCTACAATGAGCAGTTCTTC	CASSPRPGSYNEQFF
TRBJ2-2	TRBV5-1	-	-	TGCGCCAGCAGCTCGCTTGCGGGCGGCACCGGGGAGCTGTTTTTT	CASSSLAGGTGELFF
TRBJ2-3	TRBV2	-	-	TGTGCCAGCAGTGAGGTGGAGAAAGATACGCAGTATTTT	CASSEVEKDTQYF
TRBJ2-2	TRBV10-3	few	-	TGTGCCATCAGTGAACGCGGTACGAACACCGGGGAGCTGTTTTTT	CAISERGTNTGELFF
TRBJ1-2	TRBV5-1	-	TRBD1	TGCGCCAGCAGCTTGGGGGACAGGGGGCGCGGTAACTATGGCTACACCTTC	CASSLGDRGRGNYGYTF
TRBJ2-1	TRBV19	-	TRBD2	TGTGCCAGTAGTCTCGGACTAGCGGGCCTCAATGAGCAGTTCTTC	CASSLGLAGLNEQFF
TRBJ1-6	TRBV18	-	-	TGTGCCAGCTCACCCGCGAGCTCCTATAATTCACCCCTCCACTTT	CASSPASSYNSPLHF
TRBJ1-5	TRBV28	few	-	TGTGCCAGCAGTTTGGGACTGGGTCCTAGCAATCAGCCCCAGCATTTT	CASSLGLGPSNQPQHF
TRBJ2-5	TRBV4-1	-	TRBD2	TGCGCCAGCAGCCAAGATCTAGCGGGAGTGAAGACCCAGTACTTC	CASSQDLAGVKTQYF
TRBJ2-1	TRBV10-3	-	-	TGTGCCATCAGTGAAGCCCGGGAGCTGTCCTACAATGAGCAGTTCTTC	CAISEARELSYNEQFF
TRBJ2-2	TRBV5-1	-	TRBD2	TGCGCCAGCAGCTTGGCTAGCGGGATTGTAGCCGGGGAGCTGTTTTTT	CASSLASGIVAGELFF
TRBJ2-5	TRBV6-6	-	TRBD1	TGTGCCAGCAGCACGGACAGGGAGCACGAGACCCAGTACTTC	CASSTDREHETQYF
TRBJ2-7	TRBV6-1	-	TRBD2	TGTGCCATCCCAGGGGTAGCGGGAACTTTGGAGCAGTACTTC	CAIPGVAGTLEQYF
TRBJ2-7	TRBV5-1	-	-	TGCGCCAGCAGTCAATACTCCAACGAGCAGTACTTC	CASSQYSNEQYF
TRBJ1-5	TRBV11-2	-	TRBD1	TGTGCCAGCAGCTTAGCAGGGGGCTCTGGGCCCCAGCATTTT	CASSLAGGSGPQHF
TRBJ2-5	TRBV19	-	-	TGTGCCAGTACTGTGATACAGGGGGGGCAAGAGACCCAGTACTTC	CASTVIQGGQETQYF
TRBJ2-5	TRBV27	-	TRBD1	TGTGCCAGCAGCCGGGACAGCGAAGAGACCCAGTACTTC	CASSRDSEETQYF
TRBJ2-7	TRBV6-5	-	-	TGTGCCAGCAGTTCTTACGGGGGAGCCGAGCAGTACTTC	CASSSYGGAEQYF
TRBJ1-5	TRBV10-3	-	TRBD1	TGTGCCATCAGTGACCCTGAGGGGGCTGAAGAAAATCAGCCCCAGCATTTT	CAISDPEGAEENQPQHF
TRBJ2-2	TRBV27	-	-	TGTGCCAGCAGTCAATGGACGAGCGGTACCGGGGAGCTGTTTTTT	CASSQWTSGTGELFF
TRBJ2-3	TRBV19	few	-	TGTGCCAGTAGTGATAGGGGCCGCACAGATACGCAGTATTTT	CASSDRGRTDTQYF
TRBJ1-3	TRBV5-4	few	-	TGTGCCAGCAGCTTCGATCCGAGCTCTGGAAACACCATATATTTT	CASSFDPSSGNTIYF
TRBJ1-4	TRBV5-5	-	-	TGTGCCAGCAGCTTTCAGGGTGCTAATGAAAAACTGTTTTTT	CASSFQGANEKLFF
TRBJ1-4	TRBV27	-	TRBD1	TGTGCCAGCAGTAAGAGACGGGACAGGGGGAGATCTAATGAAAAACTGTTTTTT	CASSKRRDRGRSNEKLFF
TRBJ2-7	TRBV25-1	-	TRBD1	TGTGCCAGCAGTGAACTCACCGGACAGGGGGTAACCTACGAGCAGTACTTC	CASSELTGQGVTYEQYF
TRBJ2-7	TRBV5-1	-	TRBD2	TGCGCCAGCAGTTTCCCTAGTTCAGCGGGGGAGCAGTACTTC	CASSFPSSAGEQYF
TRBJ2-5	TRBV19	-	TRBD1	TGTGCCAGTAGTATTTCCACAGGGGGCCAAGAGACCCAGTACTTC	CASSISTGGQETQYF
TRBJ2-5	TRBV10-1	-	TRBD1	TGCGCCAGCAGTGAGGGACAGGGCTTGATGACCCAGTACTTC	CASSEGQGLMTQYF
TRBJ1-1	TRBV28	-	-	TGTGCCAGCAGTTTACTAAAGAGGTCCACTGAAGCTTTCTTT	CASSLLKRSTEAFF
TRBJ1-2	TRBV19	few	-	TGTGCCAGTAGTATAGATAATGCAGGGTATGGCTACACCTTC	CASSIDNAGYGYTF
TRBJ2-7	TRBV5-8	-	TRBD1	TGTGCCAGCAGTTTGGACGACAGGGTTTCCTACGAGCAGTACTTC	CASSLDDRVSYEQYF
TRBJ2-6	TRBV6-1	-	TRBD1	TGTGCCAGCAATGACAGGGGGCTTGGGGCCAACGTCCTGACTTTC	CASNDRGLGANVLTF
TRBJ1-2	TRBV6-1	-	-	TGTGCCAGCACCGAGGGGGTCTACGCCTTC	CASTEGVYAF
TRBJ2-7	TRBV6-1	-	-	TGTGCCAGCAGTGAACGGAGAGGCAGTTCCAACGAGCAGTACTTC	CASSERRGSSNEQYF
TRBJ2-3	TRBV11-1	-	-	TGTGCCAGCAGCGGATCGCAGGGTGAGGCAGATACGCAGTATTTT	CASSGSQGEADTQYF
TRBJ1-2	TRBV6-7	-	-	TGTGCCAGCAGTTGCAGGGGTCGGTATGGCTACACCTTC	CASSCRGRYGYTF
TRBJ2-5	TRBV29-1	-	TRBD1	TGCAGCGTTTTACGGCAGGGGGAGTCCCAAGAGACCCAGTACTTC	CSVLRQGESQETQYF
TRBJ1-3	TRBV6-1	-	TRBD1	TGTGCCAGCAGTGAGACAGGGGGGCCTGGAAACACCATATATTTT	CASSETGGPGNTIYF
TRBJ1-1	TRBV5-4	-	TRBD1	TGTGCCAGCAGCTTACAAACAGGGGTAAGAAGGGCTTTCTTT	CASSLQTGVRRAFF
TRBJ2-5	TRBV5-6	few	-	TGTGCCAGCAGCCTCCGGAGCCCGGCCCCAGAGACCCAGTACTTC	CASSLRSPAPETQYF
TRBJ2-1	TRBV5-1	-	-	TGCGCCAGCAGCTTGGGGGAGGGGGGAAGTCTAGGGAACAATGAGCAGTTCTTC	CASSLGEGGSLGNNEQFF
TRBJ2-6	TRBV15	-	-	TGTGCCACCGGCTCGGGGTCAGTGACTGGGGCCAACGTCCTGACTTTC	CATGSGSVTGANVLTF
TRBJ2-4	TRBV30	-	-	TGTGCCTGGAGCGATTTGGGTGCCAGGAGGCTTTCCAAAAACATTCAGTACTTC	CAWSDLGARRLSKNIQYF
TRBJ2-1	TRBV30	once	TRBD2	TGTGCCTGGAGCCCTGGGACTAGCAGGGTCTACAATGAGCAGTTCTTC	CAWSPGTSRVYNEQFF
TRBJ2-2	TRBV19	once	TRBD2	TGTGCCAGTAGTATTCTAGCGGTCCACACCGGGGAGCTGTTTTTT	CASSILAVHTGELFF